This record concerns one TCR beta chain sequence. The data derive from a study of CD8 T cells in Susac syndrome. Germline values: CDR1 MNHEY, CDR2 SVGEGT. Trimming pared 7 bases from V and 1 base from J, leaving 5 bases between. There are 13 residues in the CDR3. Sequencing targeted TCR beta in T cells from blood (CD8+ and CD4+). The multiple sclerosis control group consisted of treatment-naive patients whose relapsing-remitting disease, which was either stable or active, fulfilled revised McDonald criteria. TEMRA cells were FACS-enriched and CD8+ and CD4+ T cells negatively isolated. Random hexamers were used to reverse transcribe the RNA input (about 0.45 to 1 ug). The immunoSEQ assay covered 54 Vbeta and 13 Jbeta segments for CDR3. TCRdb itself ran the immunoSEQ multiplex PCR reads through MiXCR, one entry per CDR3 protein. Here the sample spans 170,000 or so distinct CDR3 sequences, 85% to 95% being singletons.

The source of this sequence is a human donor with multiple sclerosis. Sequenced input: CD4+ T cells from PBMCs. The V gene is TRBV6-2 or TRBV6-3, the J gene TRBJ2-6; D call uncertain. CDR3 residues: CASMRSGANVLTF. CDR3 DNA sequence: TGTGCCAGCATGAGATCTGGGGCCAACGTCCTGACTTTC.